These 22 T cell receptor beta chains came from one sample sequenced in a study of T cell repertoires in cytomegalovirus infection. A single record per CDR3 protein comes from TCRdb applying MiXCR to the reads. The top ten hold roughly a quarter of the sample, which has nearly 550,000 distinct CDR3 sequences, 15% to 20% seen once. The source material was CD8+ T cells from PBMCs. The receptors stem from a human donor in good health (CMV status not recorded). Some clones in this sample may be carry-over from other donors' samples.

In its sample, this clonotype was seen many times. The rearrangement joins TRBV6-6 to TRBJ2-2; the match to TRBD2 covers 9 bases. Per the germline V gene, CDR1 is MNHNY and CDR2 is SVGAGI (reference sequence). With V trimmed by 0 bases and J by 7 bases, 15 bases remained unmatched. The CDR3 length is 19 residues. Written as DNA, the CDR3 is TGTGCCAGCAGTTACTCGAATAACCTTCGCGGGAGGGTAATCGGGGAGCTGTTTTTT. This encodes CASSYSNNLRGRVIGELFF.

This rearrangement joins TRBV2 to TRBJ2-2, with D tentatively TRBD2 (7 bases). The V end was cut by 2 bases, the J end by 4 bases, with 14 bases between. The length of the CDR3 is 16 residues. Germline CDR1 is SNHLY and CDR2 is FYNNEI. Here the CDR3 reads CASSESAGAATGELFF. As DNA, the CDR3 is TGTGCCAGCAGTGAATCGGCGGGGGCAGCCACCGGGGAGCTGTTTTTT.

V gene TRBV4-1 combines with J gene TRBJ1-5, with unresolved D. V lost 0 bases, J lost 1 base, and 10 bases lay in between. The length of the CDR3 is 16 residues. Germline V gives CDR1 MGHRA, CDR2 YSYEKL. CDR3 DNA sequence: TGCGCCAGCAGCCAAGAACGGTGGCAGAGCAATCAGCCCCAGCATTTT. It yields the protein CASSQERWQSNQPQHF.

The J gene is TRBJ1-6, the V gene TRBV3-1; no clear D gene. Germline CDR1 LGHDT, CDR2 YNNKEL (reference sequence). The CDR3 covers 14 residues. V lost 4 bases and J 9 bases, leaving 13 bases between the germline ends. The CDR3 spells CASSPKGLASPLHF. CDR3 coding DNA: TGTGCCAGCAGCCCAAAAGGATTGGCTTCACCCCTCCACTTT.

This clonotype was detected only a few times. The genes are TRBV4-1 and TRBJ2-5; 10 bases agree with TRBD2. V lost 1 base and J lost 4; bases outside the gene matches: 15. The CDR3 is 19 residues long. Germline CDR1 is MGHRA and CDR2 is YSYEKL. The CDR3 DNA reads as TGCGCCAGCAGCCAAGTCGTCCTAGCGGGGGAGACGCTGAGAGAGACCCAGTACTTC. It specifies CASSQVVLAGETLRETQYF.

The rearrangement uses TRBV19 and TRBJ2-7, with D maybe TRBD2 (6 bases). Trimming took 3 bases from V and 6 from J, leaving 12 bases between them. The CDR3 consists of 13 residues. From germline, CDR1 is LNHDA and CDR2 SQIVND (reference sequence). This CDR3 reads CASSIGEVREQYF. CDR3 nucleotide sequence: TGTGCCAGTAGTATCGGGGAGGTTCGCGAGCAGTACTTC.

This clonotype was counted at least ten times. This chain joins TRBV7-9 and TRBJ1-1, with D unresolved. The CDR3 runs 12 residues. Germline CDR1 and CDR2: SEHNR and FQNEAQ (reference sequence). Trimming took off 5 bases at V and 7 bases at J, with 11 bases between the two ends. DNA for the CDR3: TGTGCCAGCAGCCCCCCCATAGATGAAGCTTTCTTT. Translation: CASSPPIDEAFF.

The rearrangement links TRBV7-9 to TRBJ1-3, with TRBD1 matching over 7 bases. The CDR3 runs to 16 residues. Trimming removed 7 bases from V and 0 bases from J; junction bases left unmatched: 9. The V gene's germline CDR1 is SEHNR and CDR2 FQNEAQ (reference sequence). CDR3 protein: CASIPQGDTSGNTIYF. DNA of the CDR3: TGTGCCAGCATCCCCCAGGGGGACACCTCTGGAAACACCATATATTTT.

The sample holds many counts of this clonotype. The V gene is TRBV11-2, the J gene TRBJ1-1; the match to TRBD1 covers 10 bases. The CDR3 is made up of 15 amino acids. J was trimmed by 5 bases and V by 3 bases; bases with no gene match: 6. Per germline, CDR1 SGHAT and CDR2 FQNNGV. CDR3 protein: CASSLRQGAGTEAFF. As DNA, the CDR3 is TGTGCCAGCAGCTTGCGACAGGGGGCTGGGACTGAAGCTTTCTTT.

This clonotype was counted ten times or more. This rearrangement joins TRBV12-3 or TRBV12-4 to TRBJ1-3, with D unresolved. The CDR3 has 11 amino acids. Trimming stripped 6 bases from V and 7 bases from J, with 7 bases between. CDR3 in DNA: TGTGCCAGCAGCATTGGGAACACCATATATTTT. Translation gives CASSIGNTIYF.

This chain links TRBV19 with TRBJ2-7, with 7 nucleotides matching TRBD1. The ends lost 1 base at V and 0 bases at J; junction bases unmatched: 3. The CDR3 extends over 15 amino acids. Looked up from germline, CDR1 is LNHDA and CDR2 is SQIVND (reference sequence). CDR3 amino acids: CASSIAGDSSYEQYF. The DNA for the CDR3 is TGTGCCAGTAGTATAGCCGGGGACAGCTCCTACGAGCAGTACTTC.

This clonotype was observed at least ten times. The rearrangement uses TRBV7-9 and TRBJ1-1; D might be TRBD1 (5 bases). The CDR3 totals 16 residues. V gave up 4 bases and J gave up 4 bases, with 19 bases separating them. Per the germline V gene, CDR1 is SEHNR and CDR2 is FQNEAQ (reference sequence). CDR3 bases: TGTGCCAGCAGCTCAAGGGGCAGGCCAGCGGGCACTGAAGCTTTCTTT. It yields the protein CASSSRGRPAGTEAFF.

In this sample, this clonotype turned up a few times. The J gene is TRBJ2-7, the V gene TRBV29-1; maybe TRBD1 (6 bases). V lost 5 bases and J lost 7, with 9 bases in between. Germline loops: CDR1 SQVTM, CDR2 ANQGSEA. The CDR3 extends over 10 amino acids. The CDR3 nucleotides read TGCAGCGTTTTAAGGGGGGAGCAGTACTTC. Encoded protein: CSVLRGEQYF.

This clonotype is medium-sized in the sample. The J gene is TRBJ2-1, the V gene TRBV14, with 8 bases aligning to TRBD1. V lost 6 bases and J lost 6; bases outside the gene matches: 4. The length of the CDR3 is 13 residues. Germline CDR1 reads SGHDN; CDR2 reads FVKESK. The CDR3 protein is CASSPDRGNEQFF. The CDR3 region has the DNA TGTGCCAGCAGTCCTGACAGGGGCAATGAGCAGTTCTTC.

This clonotype was seen only a few times. This rearrangement joins TRBV12-3 or TRBV12-4 to TRBJ1-1; D is ambiguous. The CDR3 loop spans 12 amino acids. The germline V and J ends were trimmed by 6 bases and 7 bases, with 12 bases remaining between them. The CDR3 here is CASSPNLIEAFF. CDR3 sequence (DNA): TGTGCCAGCAGCCCTAACTTAATTGAAGCTTTCTTT.

A remark on this clonotype: Possible read error: a much larger clone is one base away. The CDR3 loop is CTSSQTLGRTDTQYF. CDR3 coding DNA: TGTACCAGCAGCCAGACCCTGGGACGCACAGATACGCAGTATTTT. The V gene is TRBV4-2, the J gene TRBJ2-3; D tentatively reads TRBD1 or TRBD2 (5 bases each). The V gene's germline CDR1 is LGHNA and CDR2 YNFKEQ. CDR3 length equals 15 residues.

This clonotype was counted at least ten times. The chain joins TRBV7-9 to TRBJ2-1; no clear D gene. Trimming shortened V by 5 bases and J by 5 bases, and 7 bases separated the two germline ends. The CDR3 covers 12 residues. CDR1 and CDR2 (germline): SEHNR, FQNEAQ (reference sequence). The CDR3 reads CASSLNHNEQFF. Written as DNA, the CDR3 is TGTGCCAGCAGCCTTAACCACAATGAGCAGTTCTTC.

This clonotype has at least ten counts. V and J are TRBV7-9 and TRBJ2-7; 14 positions match TRBD2. The ends lost 2 bases at V and 2 bases at J; junction bases unmatched: 11. The CDR3 length is 19 residues. The germline gives CDR1 SEHNR, CDR2 FQNEAQ (reference sequence). CDR3 coding DNA: TGTGCCAGCAGCTTAAGTGGGACTAGCGGGAGCGGGGCACCCTACGAGCAGTACTTC. This gives the protein CASSLSGTSGSGAPYEQYF.

This clonotype was recorded at least ten times. The chain uses TRBV12-3 or TRBV12-4 and TRBJ1-1, with D perhaps matching TRBD1 (5 bases). The CDR3 has 14 residues. The V and J ends lost 6 bases and 2 bases respectively, with 13 bases between them. CDR3 nucleotides: TGTGCCAGCAGCGAATTAGACAGAAACACTGAAGCTTTCTTT. Translation gives CASSELDRNTEAFF.

This clonotype was recorded many times. The V gene is TRBV27, the J gene TRBJ1-5, with D perhaps TRBD1 (5 bases). Trimming shortened V by 2 bases and J by 0 bases, and 5 bases separated the two germline ends. CDR3 length: 14 residues. In germline, CDR1 is MNHEY, CDR2 SMNVEV (reference sequence). The CDR3 sequence is CASSLRGSNQPQHF. The CDR3 DNA reads TGTGCCAGCAGTTTAAGGGGTAGCAATCAGCCCCAGCATTTT.

This clonotype was counted many times. The CDR3 nucleotides read TGTGCCAGCAGCTTAACCGCCAATGGAGGAAAACTGTTTTTT. Translation: CASSLTANGGKLFF. The rearrangement joins TRBV7-8 to TRBJ1-4; no clear D gene. CDR3 length: 14 residues. With 2 bases removed from V and 10 bases from J, the gap between germline ends came to 14 bases. CDR1 SGHVS and CDR2 FQNEAQ come from the germline V gene.

The chain links TRBV5-1 to TRBJ1-2; D not certain. The CDR3 is 13 residues long. With 3 bases removed from V and 8 bases from J, the gap between germline ends came to 14 bases. Germline V gene data show CDR1 as SGHRS and CDR2 as YFSETQ. The CDR3 is CASSSGGLRGYTF. The DNA of the CDR3 is TGCGCCAGCAGCTCGGGAGGTCTGAGGGGCTACACCTTC.